This TCR beta chain is from a study of cytomegalovirus exposure and HLA in healthy donors. Findings and limits, study-wide: CMV serostatus alone was available as immune exposure information. TCR beta chain V- and J-gene trimming was linked, in a later analysis, to a missense variant in DCLRE1C.

PCR used 60 Vbeta primers and 13 Jbeta primers. Profiling relied on immunoSEQ multiplex PCR, and the TCRdb table lists in-frame clones only, not all of them. The sample table sets out about 46,000 clones. Comments on this clone: Its antigen is currently unknown.

The ends were cut back, 11 bases at V and 9 bases at J, with 23 bases in the middle. CDR1 is MNHEY, CDR2 SVGAGI, per germline. The CDR3 is made up of 14 amino acids. V is TRBV6-5 and J is TRBJ2-1; tentative D call: TRBD1 (5 bases). The receptor was derived from a woman aged 40 to 50 in good health and CMV-seronegative. Sequencing was carried out using PBMCs. CDR3 coding DNA: TGTGCCTCCGGTATAGCAGGGCTTACAGCTGAGCAGTTCTTC. It yields the protein CASGIAGLTAEQFF.